The rows below give T cell receptor beta chains drawn from one sample of a study of T-cell memory formation after mild COVID-19. From the 5' RACE reads, TCRdb called clonotypes with MiXCR, one entry per CDR3 protein. The table records about 62,000 distinct CDR3 sequences, roughly 9.9% of them present only once. The sequenced sample was PBMCs or a T cell subset sorted from them (not recorded which). The receptor source for this set is a man between 18 and 29 years old who had mild COVID-19 (a few samples of this study predate the infection). Cell type and time point are not known. Both conserved end residues are part of each CDR3. The order of the fields is V gene, J gene, CDR3 protein.

v_gene: TRBV9
j_gene: TRBJ2-7
CDR3aa: CASSARDRGSYEQYF

v_gene: TRBV5-5
j_gene: TRBJ2-2
CDR3aa: CASSFQTTGELFF

v_gene: TRBV9
j_gene: TRBJ2-1
CDR3aa: CASSGSGGAYNEQFF

v_gene: TRBV5-1
j_gene: TRBJ2-2
CDR3aa: CASSLAWTGAVKELFF

v_gene: TRBV7-2
j_gene: TRBJ2-2
CDR3aa: CASSLHGANTGELFF

v_gene: TRBV5-1
j_gene: TRBJ2-5
CDR3aa: CASSPPSGETQYF

v_gene: TRBV4-3
j_gene: TRBJ2-1
CDR3aa: CASSQDWGQGSHEQFF

v_gene: TRBV7-8
j_gene: TRBJ2-1
CDR3aa: CASSPDSHNEQFF

v_gene: TRBV7-2
j_gene: TRBJ2-3
CDR3aa: CASSPALAGPRGDTQYF

v_gene: TRBV15
j_gene: TRBJ2-6
CDR3aa: CATAPSQGIASGANVLTF

v_gene: TRBV5-1
j_gene: TRBJ2-3
CDR3aa: CASSFGTLKADTQYF

v_gene: TRBV18
j_gene: TRBJ2-6
CDR3aa: CASSPTGTSGANVLNF

v_gene: TRBV7-9
j_gene: TRBJ2-2
CDR3aa: CASSQDGTRTGELFF

v_gene: TRBV18
j_gene: TRBJ1-1
CDR3aa: CASSPRKGWGEAFF

v_gene: TRBV6-2/TRBV6-3
j_gene: TRBJ1-5
CDR3aa: CASRAGGGGQPQHF

v_gene: TRBV4-1
j_gene: TRBJ2-5
CDR3aa: CASSRLLVSETQYF

v_gene: TRBV6-5
j_gene: TRBJ1-1
CDR3aa: CASRPQTGAPEAFF

v_gene: TRBV10-3
j_gene: TRBJ1-1
CDR3aa: CAIGQLNTEAFF

v_gene: TRBV12-3/TRBV12-4
j_gene: TRBJ1-1
CDR3aa: CASSFLPGTGTEAFF

v_gene: TRBV24-1
j_gene: TRBJ2-3
CDR3aa: CATSDRNRTGFIDTQYF

v_gene: TRBV5-1
j_gene: TRBJ1-1
CDR3aa: CASSDSRALNTEAFF

v_gene: TRBV7-9
j_gene: TRBJ1-1
CDR3aa: CASSLVTGTGTEAFF

v_gene: TRBV27
j_gene: TRBJ1-6
CDR3aa: CASSWDSSYNSPLHF

v_gene: TRBV20-1
j_gene: TRBJ2-1
CDR3aa: CSARERTSPYNEQFF

v_gene: TRBV7-9
j_gene: TRBJ1-1
CDR3aa: CASSLTGGEGEAFF

v_gene: TRBV5-1
j_gene: TRBJ2-3
CDR3aa: CASSLYDSTDTQYF

v_gene: TRBV3-1
j_gene: TRBJ1-1
CDR3aa: CASSQGSTNTEAFF

v_gene: TRBV30
j_gene: TRBJ2-1
CDR3aa: CAWKRLGYNEQFF

v_gene: TRBV5-1
j_gene: TRBJ2-1
CDR3aa: CASSKLAGGDNEQFF

v_gene: TRBV12-3/TRBV12-4
j_gene: TRBJ2-7
CDR3aa: CASSFWDRIYEQYF